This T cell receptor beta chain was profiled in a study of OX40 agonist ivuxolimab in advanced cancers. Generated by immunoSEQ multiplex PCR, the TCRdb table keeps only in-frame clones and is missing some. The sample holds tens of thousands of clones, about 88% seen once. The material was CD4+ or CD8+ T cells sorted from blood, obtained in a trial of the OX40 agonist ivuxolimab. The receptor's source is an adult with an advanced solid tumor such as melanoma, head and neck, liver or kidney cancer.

DNA of the CDR3: TGTGCCAGCAGCTCCCCCTCCGGGACAGGGAACACCGGGGAGCTGTTTTTT. It is translated as CASSSPSGTGNTGELFF. V usage is TRBV11-3 and J usage is TRBJ2-2, with 8 bases identical to TRBD1. This CDR3 has 17 amino acids. The germline CDR1 and CDR2 sequences are SGHNT and YENEEA. The junction had 8 bases not matched to a gene; V was cut back by 4 bases and J by 1 base.